A selection of T cell receptor beta chains follows, all from one sample in a study of metastatic and nonmetastatic thyroid tumors. TCRdb called clones again from the PCR reads with MiXCR. This sample has about 35,000 clones, with around a fifth found just once. The sequencing sample was made of blood. The origin of the receptors is a female donor with papillary thyroid cancer or a benign thyroid nodule (not recorded which). Some clones in this sample may be carry-over from other donors' samples. The CDR3 runs from the conserved cysteine through the conserved F or W. D genes are given only for firm matches. Expanded clones are given a class, and other clones once, few, many or no size at all.

D gene,J gene,V gene,clone size,CDR3 protein,CDR3 DNA
TRBD2,TRBJ2-3,TRBV5-4,.,CASSLLAGGPSDTQYF,TGTGCCAGCAGCTTGTTAGCGGGAGGGCCCTCCGATACGCAGTATTTT
.,TRBJ2-7,TRBV11-2,many,CASSLMQGSYEQYF,TGTGCCAGCAGCTTAATGCAGGGTAGTTACGAGCAGTACTTC
TRBD2,TRBJ2-5,TRBV15,many,CATSRGGLADARTQYF,TGTGCCACCAGCAGAGGTGGACTAGCGGACGCCAGGACCCAGTACTTC
.,TRBJ1-1,TRBV29-1,many,CSVEDRNPGPMNTEAFF,TGCAGCGTTGAAGATCGAAATCCCGGGCCAATGAACACTGAAGCTTTCTTT
TRBD2,TRBJ2-1,TRBV19,.,CASSMLPLAGWYNEQFF,TGTGCCAGTAGTATGCTCCCGTTAGCGGGATGGTACAATGAGCAGTTCTTC
TRBD2,TRBJ2-5,TRBV14,many,CASSRGRLAGMETQYF,TGTGCCAGCAGCCGCGGGAGACTAGCGGGAATGGAGACCCAGTACTTC
.,TRBJ2-1,TRBV13,many,CASSHPTPLNEQFF,TGTGCCAGCAGCCACCCGACCCCGTTGAATGAGCAGTTCTTC
TRBD1,TRBJ1-2,TRBV20-1,many,CSARVGEEQGATGYTF,TGCAGTGCTAGAGTCGGGGAAGAACAGGGGGCTACTGGCTACACCTTC
.,TRBJ2-7,TRBV10-3,many,CAISDPGGYEQYF,TGTGCCATCAGTGACCCTGGGGGCTACGAGCAGTACTTC
.,TRBJ2-1,TRBV6-5,few,CASIEAKAGFTGSYEQFF,TGTGCCAGCATAGAGGCGAAGGCGGGTTTTACGGGCTCCTATGAGCAGTTCTTC
.,TRBJ2-7,TRBV28,medium-sized,CASSGWGFTYEQYF,TGTGCCAGCAGCGGCTGGGGGTTCACCTACGAGCAGTACTTC
TRBD1,TRBJ1-6,TRBV4-2,.,CASSQAPDRGDSPLHF,TGTGCCAGCAGCCAAGCTCCTGACAGGGGTGATTCACCCCTCCACTTT
TRBD1,TRBJ1-6,TRBV7-2,many,CASSTTGNDGSPLHF,TGTGCCAGCAGCACGACAGGGAACGACGGATCACCCCTCCACTTT
.,TRBJ1-6,TRBV20-1,.,CSASMEGGNSPIHF,TGCAGTGCTAGTATGGAAGGGGGTAATTCACCCATCCACTTT
.,TRBJ2-1,TRBV29-1,many,CSGNSRYNEQFF,TGCAGCGGGAACAGTAGATACAATGAGCAGTTCTTC
.,TRBJ2-3,TRBV5-6,many,CASSLFGGSSTDTQYF,TGTGCCAGCAGCTTGTTCGGAGGGTCTAGCACAGATACGCAGTATTTT
.,TRBJ2-5,TRBV24-1,many,CATSAGQSGETQYF,TGTGCCACCAGTGCAGGACAGTCGGGAGAGACCCAGTACTTC
TRBD1,TRBJ2-4,TRBV12-3/TRBV12-4,many,CASSSVDRALQYF,TGTGCCAGCAGTTCCGTGGACAGGGCCTTACAGTACTTC
.,TRBJ1-2,TRBV15,many,CATSRDLAGWSYTF,TGTGCCACCAGCAGAGATTTGGCAGGGTGGAGCTACACCTTC
.,TRBJ2-1,TRBV7-3,.,CASSLSVYNEQFF,TGTGCCAGTAGCTTAAGCGTGTACAATGAGCAGTTCTTC
TRBD2,TRBJ2-2,TRBV9,many,CASTGNLAGGTGELFF,TGTGCCAGCACGGGGAACCTAGCGGGAGGGACCGGGGAGCTGTTTTTT
.,TRBJ2-1,TRBV19,medium-sized,CASSIAVLGAARANEQFF,TGTGCCAGTAGTATAGCTGTATTAGGGGCGGCGCGGGCCAATGAGCAGTTCTTC
TRBD1,TRBJ2-1,TRBV15,.,CATSEAGDRVYNYQFF,TGTGCCACCAGCGAGGCGGGGGACAGGGTCTACAATTATCAGTTCTTC
.,TRBJ1-5,TRBV4-3,.,CASSQDFFEPQHF,TGCGCCAGCAGCCAAGATTTCTTTGAGCCCCAGCATTTT
.,TRBJ1-3,TRBV20-1,many,CSAIDPSSGNTIYF,TGCAGTGCGATCGACCCCAGCTCTGGAAACACCATATATTTT
.,TRBJ2-1,TRBV9,many,CASSAGGLTKYNEQFF,TGTGCCAGCAGCGCCGGGGGATTAACGAAATACAATGAGCAGTTCTTC
.,TRBJ1-3,TRBV7-6,many,CASSLDLQQGTIYF,TGTGCCAGCAGCTTAGATCTACAACAGGGAACCATATATTTT
.,TRBJ1-6,TRBV10-3,many,CAISESDSRNSPLHF,TGTGCCATCAGTGAGTCGGACAGCCGTAATTCACCCCTCCACTTT
TRBD2,TRBJ2-1,TRBV20-1,.,CSAGLAHNEQFF,TGCAGTGCGGGACTAGCCCACAATGAGCAGTTCTTC
TRBD1,TRBJ2-1,TRBV20-1,many,CSARGDSVYNEQFF,TGCAGTGCTAGAGGGGACAGCGTCTACAATGAGCAGTTCTTC
.,TRBJ2-5,TRBV15,many,CATQLMETQYF,TGTGCCACCCAACTGATGGAGACCCAGTACTTC
.,TRBJ2-4,TRBV28,.,CASSRDTVIQHF,TGTGCCAGCAGTAGGGACACAGTCATTCAGCACTTC
.,TRBJ2-1,TRBV9,many,CASSVGASSYNEQFF,TGTGCCAGCAGCGTAGGTGCCAGCTCCTACAATGAGCAGTTCTTC
TRBD1,TRBJ1-2,TRBV20-1,many,CSASSPGQGNYGYTF,TGCAGTGCAAGTTCTCCGGGACAGGGGAACTATGGCTACACCTTC
.,TRBJ2-2,TRBV6-4,.,CASSNWSFDTGELFF,TGTGCCAGCAGTAATTGGTCCTTTGACACCGGGGAGCTGTTTTTT
TRBD1,TRBJ1-4,TRBV6-1,.,CASREDRDRNEKLFF,TGTGCCAGCAGAGAGGACAGGGATCGGAATGAAAAACTGTTTTTT
.,TRBJ2-7,TRBV28,few,CASSLVVNNLGQYF,TGTGCCAGCAGTTTAGTTGTAAACAACCTTGGGCAGTACTTC
.,TRBJ2-7,TRBV5-4,many,CASSSGGPEMEQYF,TGTGCCAGCAGCTCCGGCGGGCCCGAAATGGAGCAGTACTTC
TRBD1,TRBJ1-2,TRBV20-1,many,CSARELDRGREGYTF,TGCAGTGCTAGGGAATTGGACAGGGGGCGCGAAGGCTACACCTTC
.,TRBJ1-2,TRBV5-6,many,CASSFWGGYSGYTF,TGTGCCAGCAGCTTTTGGGGGGGATACAGTGGCTACACCTTC
.,TRBJ1-5,TRBV6-2/TRBV6-3,.,CASSYNSIQPQHF,TGTGCCAGCAGTTACAATAGCATCCAGCCACAGCATTTT
.,TRBJ1-5,TRBV28,many,CASRQLYSNQPQHF,TGTGCCAGCAGACAGTTATATAGCAATCAGCCCCAGCATTTT
.,TRBJ1-1,TRBV6-2/TRBV6-3,few,CAVYSGGDEASF,TGTGCCGTGTACTCCGGGGGAGATGAAGCTTCCTTT
.,TRBJ2-5,TRBV28,.,CASTVEETQYF,TGTGCCAGCACGGTTGAAGAGACCCAGTACTTC
.,TRBJ2-5,TRBV5-1,many,CASSRQYQETQYF,TGCGCCAGCAGTAGACAGTACCAAGAGACCCAGTACTTC
.,TRBJ1-2,TRBV24-1,many,CATSRTVSDGYTF,TGTGCCACAAGCCGTACAGTGTCTGATGGCTACACCTTC